This T cell receptor beta chain was recovered during a study of blood T cell repertoires in COVID-19. About the research overall: The origin of the acute and convalescent COVID-19 samples was the United States, Italy and Spain. T cells, B-cell-depleted T cells, or PBMCs provided the cDNA or gDNA that served as material.

Per the study methods: Amplified reference gene primers provided the basis for estimating nucleated cell counts. Produced via immunoSEQ multiplex PCR; TCRdb's table is partial and in-frame only. For V, J and clone size, that table is used; D and trimming come from the DNA. This sample has 250,000 to 300,000 clones, with about 89% found just once. The germline gives CDR1 SGHRS, CDR2 YFSETQ. V lost 4 bases and J lost 8; bases outside the gene matches: 9. There are 15 residues in the CDR3. This clone was observed a handful of times. Sequencing was done on a sample of peripheral blood. The clonotype comes from a man aged 40-49 years with acute or convalescent COVID-19. The J gene is TRBJ1-4, the V gene TRBV5-1; 9 positions agree with TRBD1. In nucleotides, the CDR3 is TGCGCCAGCAGCCAGGAGGGACAGGGAATAGAAAAACTGTTTTTT. This encodes CASSQEGQGIEKLFF.